A single sample gave rise to the 16 T cell receptor beta chains below, sequenced in a study of shared clonotypes between healthy human individuals. Naive CD8 cells lacked CD45RO, underwent positive selection for CCR7 and left out terminally differentiated effector memory CD45RA+ cells. Sequenced by immunoSEQ multiplex PCR; TCRdb stores in-frame clones only, minus some. The table records approximately 2,000,000 clones, over 85% of them present only once. The sequenced material came from naive CD8+ T cells from PBMCs. These receptor sequences come from a young man in good health. Some clones in this sample may be carry-over from other donors' samples.

The sample holds one count of this clone. The rearrangement joins TRBV9 to TRBJ1-2; D may be TRBD1 (5 bases). From germline, CDR1 is SGDLS and CDR2 YYNGEE. The CDR3 runs 13 residues. The V end lost 4 bases, the J end lost 7 bases, and 14 bases lay between the germline ends. The CDR3 DNA sequence: TGTGCCAGCAGCCCCCGCGCGGGGACTGGCTACACCTTC. It encodes CASSPRAGTGYTF.

V gene TRBV2 combines with J gene TRBJ1-1; 7 positions match TRBD1. The V gene end was trimmed by 6 bases and the J gene end by 4 bases; junction bases not matched to a gene: 5. Germline CDR1 is SNHLY and CDR2 is FYNNEI. CDR3 length equals 13 residues. CDR3 protein: CASRGNRGTEAFF. The CDR3 DNA is TGTGCCAGCAGAGGAAACAGGGGCACTGAAGCTTTCTTT.

The chain carries TRBV27 and TRBJ2-1, with D hard to call. This CDR3 is built from 16 residues. CDR1 MNHEY and CDR2 SMNVEV come from the germline V gene (reference sequence). V shed 1 base and J shed 3 bases, with 13 bases lying between them. CDR3 sequence (DNA): TGTGCCAGCAGTTTATTAGAGCCCCCAGGCTACAATGAGCAGTTCTTC. Protein: CASSLLEPPGYNEQFF.

The chain links TRBV28 to TRBJ2-1; D is ambiguous. The CDR3 runs to 15 residues. Germline V lookup: CDR1 MDHEN, CDR2 SYDVKM. Trimming pared 0 bases from V and 0 bases from J, leaving 6 bases between. Here the CDR3 reads CASSLWQSSYNEQFF. In DNA, the CDR3 is TGTGCCAGCAGTTTATGGCAGAGCTCCTACAATGAGCAGTTCTTC.

Worth noting for this clone: A read error may produce the germline difference seen at one junction end. This chain connects TRBV28 to TRBJ2-7; D is perhaps TRBD1 (7 bases). Germline V lookup: CDR1 MDHEN, CDR2 SYDVKM. The CDR3 covers 11 residues. CDR3 sequence (DNA): TGTGCCAGCAGTTTCCCGGGGGACAGCATCTTC. Translated, it gives CASSFPGDSIF.

The CDR3 here is CASSQKQTGHGGNTIYF. For the CDR3, the DNA is TGTGCCAGCAGCCAAAAGCAAACGGGACATGGCGGAAACACCATATATTTT. The gene calls are TRBV7-9 and TRBJ1-3, with a possible D match to TRBD1 (6 bases). Trimming pared 5 bases from V and 4 bases from J, leaving 21 bases between. This CDR3 contains 17 residues. Germline CDR1 is SEHNR and CDR2 is FQNEAQ (reference sequence).

This clone was counted a few times. The V and J genes are TRBV2 and TRBJ2-3, with TRBD2 identical over 9 bases. This CDR3 contains 15 residues. Germline V gene data show CDR1 as SNHLY and CDR2 as FYNNEI. With V trimmed by 1 base and J by 1 base, 0 bases remained unmatched. The CDR3 sequence is CASSEGTSGTDTQYF. In DNA form, the CDR3 reads TGTGCCAGCAGTGAAGGGACTAGCGGCACAGATACGCAGTATTTT.

The genes are TRBV7-9 and TRBJ2-2; D call uncertain. Deletions cut 5 bases from V and 4 bases from J, with 2 bases between. In germline, CDR1 is SEHNR, CDR2 FQNEAQ (reference sequence). This CDR3 contains 11 residues. The CDR3 DNA reads TGTGCCAGCAGCGCCACCGGGGAGCTGTTTTTT. Its translation: CASSATGELFF. The full variable domain, completed using reference TRBV7-9 and TRBJ2-2, is DTGVSQNPRHKITKRGQNVTFRCDPISEHNRLYWYRQTLGQGPEFLTYFQNEAQLEKSRLLSDRFSAERPKGSFSTLEIQRTEQGDSAMYLCASSATGELFFGEGSRLTVL.

This clone was observed a single time. The rearrangement uses TRBV27 and TRBJ2-7; perhaps TRBD1 as D (5 bases). Germline assignment: CDR1 MNHEY and CDR2 SMNVEV (reference sequence). Trimming stripped 2 bases from V and 2 bases from J, with 13 bases between. The CDR3 totals 15 residues. The chain's CDR3 is CASSLRFAGTYEQYF. CDR3 nucleotide sequence: TGTGCCAGCAGTTTAAGGTTCGCAGGGACCTACGAGCAGTACTTC.

This rearrangement joins TRBV5-1 to TRBJ2-5, with a possible D match to TRBD2 (6 bases). There are 13 residues in the CDR3. The germline V and J ends were trimmed by 1 base and 7 bases, with 11 bases remaining between them. Germline CDR1 is SGHRS and CDR2 is YFSETQ. This CDR3 is CASSLRLDGTQYF. In nucleotides, the CDR3 is TGCGCCAGCAGCTTGAGACTAGATGGGACCCAGTACTTC.

The V call is TRBV28, the J call TRBJ2-7; D unclear. The CDR3 runs to 14 residues. V was clipped by 5 bases and J by 3 bases, with 14 bases between them. CDR1 is MDHEN and CDR2 is SYDVKM in the germline V gene. CDR3 nucleotide sequence: TGTGCCAGCAGTCCCCCCCTCGGATACTACGAGCAGTACTTC. Translating it yields CASSPPLGYYEQYF.

The genes are TRBV7-9 and TRBJ2-1; 8 bases line up with TRBD1. Losses at the gene ends were 3 bases for V and 5 bases for J; bases not matched to a gene: 6. The CDR3 has 15 amino acids. In germline, CDR1 is SEHNR, CDR2 FQNEAQ (reference sequence). The CDR3 bases are TGTGCCAGCAGCTTCCGGGACAGGACCGACAATGAGCAGTTCTTC. Translated: CASSFRDRTDNEQFF.

This clone was seen only a few times. The chain's CDR3 is CSVVVGNTEAFF. In nucleotides, the CDR3 is TGCAGCGTTGTGGTCGGGAACACTGAAGCTTTCTTT. V gene TRBV29-1 combines with J gene TRBJ1-1; unclear D gene. The CDR3 contains 12 residues. V was shortened by 4 bases and J by 1 base, with 7 bases between the two germline ends. Germline CDR1 and CDR2: SQVTM and ANQGSEA.

V and J are TRBV27 and TRBJ2-3, with a possible D match to TRBD1 (6 bases). Germline assignment: CDR1 MNHEY and CDR2 SMNVEV (reference sequence). Trimming removed 3 bases at V and 4 bases at J, with 14 bases between. The CDR3 contains 15 residues. The CDR3 loop reads CASSFSQGSADTQYF. The CDR3 DNA reads TGTGCCAGCAGTTTCTCACAGGGTTCGGCAGATACGCAGTATTTT.

The genes are TRBV27 and TRBJ2-7; possibly TRBD1 for D (5 bases). Trimming took off 2 bases at V and 3 bases at J, with 14 bases between the two ends. The CDR3 spans 15 residues. Germline values: CDR1 MNHEY, CDR2 SMNVEV (reference sequence). The CDR3 is CASSLTMAGFYEQYF. The CDR3 DNA reads as TGTGCCAGCAGTTTAACCATGGCAGGGTTCTACGAGCAGTACTTC.

With respect to this clone: Other DNA sequences in the sample encode the same CDR3. This rearrangement joins TRBV6-6 to TRBJ2-7; perhaps TRBD1 as D (5 bases). The CDR3 is 13 residues long. The germline V gene has CDR1 MNHNY and CDR2 SVGAGI (reference sequence). V was trimmed by 0 bases and J by 7 bases, leaving 10 bases between them. The CDR3 DNA reads TGTGCCAGCAGTTACTCGCAGGGATATGAGCAGTACTTC. Translated: CASSYSQGYEQYF.